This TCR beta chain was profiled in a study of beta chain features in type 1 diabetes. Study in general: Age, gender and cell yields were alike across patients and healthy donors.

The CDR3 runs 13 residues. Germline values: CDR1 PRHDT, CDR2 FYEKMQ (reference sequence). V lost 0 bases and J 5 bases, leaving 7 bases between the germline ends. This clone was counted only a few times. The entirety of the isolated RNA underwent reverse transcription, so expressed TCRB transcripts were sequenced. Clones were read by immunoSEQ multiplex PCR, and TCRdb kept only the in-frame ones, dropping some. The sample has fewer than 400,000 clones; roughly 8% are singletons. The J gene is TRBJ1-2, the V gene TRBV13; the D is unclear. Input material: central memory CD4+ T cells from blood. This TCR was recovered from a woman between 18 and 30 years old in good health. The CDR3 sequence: CASSLGVRYGYTF. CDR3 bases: TGTGCCAGCAGCTTAGGGGTCCGATATGGCTACACCTTC.